This is a list of T cell receptor beta chains from one sample in a study of response to subunit inactivated influenza vaccine. Each CDR3 protein is one row after TCRdb ran MiXCR on the RT-PCR reads. The data contain roughly 540,000 distinct CDR3 sequences, less than 25% of them singletons. The same data also contributed to another study, on T cells expressing NK-cell markers.

Sequencing used CD4+ T cells sorted from PBMCs, obtained approximately 12 days after vaccination. These receptors came from a man aged 45-65 years who received an inactivated influenza vaccine. Both conserved end residues are part of each CDR3. A D gene is named only where the DNA matches it firmly. Where a row states a size, it is once, few, many or the class of an expanded clone; other rows omit it.

D	V	J	size	DNA	CDR3
TRBD1	TRBV20-1	TRBJ2-7	-	TGCAGTGCTAGAGATCTTCGGACAGGGCCTAACTACGAGCAGTACTTC	CSARDLRTGPNYEQYF
-	TRBV6-1	TRBJ1-1	-	TGTGCCAGCAGTGAAAAAATTCGGCAGGAGATATTTTGGAAGGCTTTCTTT	CASSEKIRQEIFWKAFF
TRBD1	TRBV5-1	TRBJ2-3	-	TGCGCCAGCAGCCCGGTGGCCAGGGGGCCTTCTACAGATACGCAGTATTTT	CASSPVARGPSTDTQYF
TRBD1	TRBV6-1	TRBJ2-7	few	TGTGCCAGCAGATCGGGACAGGGGGCAACCTACGAGCAGTACTTC	CASRSGQGATYEQYF
-	TRBV20-1	TRBJ2-5	many	TGCAGTGCTAGAGATTCCCAGGGCAGGGAGACCCAGTACTTC	CSARDSQGRETQYF
TRBD1	TRBV12-3/TRBV12-4	TRBJ1-5	-	TGTGCCAGCAGTTTCGGACAGGGGTTTCCGCCCCAGCATTTT	CASSFGQGFPPQHF
-	TRBV5-1	TRBJ2-3	-	TGCGCCAGCAGCTTGGCGGCGGGACTGGAGTATTTT	CASSLAAGLEYF
TRBD1	TRBV5-4	TRBJ1-2	few	TGTGCCAGCAGCTCACGACAGGGGAAGGGGTATGGCTACACCTTC	CASSSRQGKGYGYTF
TRBD1	TRBV4-3	TRBJ2-1	-	TGCGCCAGCAGCCAAGATGCAGGACAGGGGGCGCGTAATGAGCAGTTCTTC	CASSQDAGQGARNEQFF
-	TRBV4-2	TRBJ1-6	few	TGTGCCAGCAGCCAAGACGGGCCAGGTGGTTCACCCCTCCACTTT	CASSQDGPGGSPLHF
TRBD1	TRBV28	TRBJ2-5	few	TGTGCCAGCAGTGGACAGGGACGGGTAGAGACCCAGTACTTC	CASSGQGRVETQYF
-	TRBV20-1	TRBJ2-5	few	TGCAGTGCTAGAGAGGTCAGGAGCCAAGAGACCCAGTACTTC	CSAREVRSQETQYF
TRBD1	TRBV10-3	TRBJ2-2	few	TGTGCTTCCCGGACAGGCCCGACCGGGGAGCTGTTTTTT	CASRTGPTGELFF
TRBD1	TRBV12-3/TRBV12-4	TRBJ2-5	many	TGTGCCAGCAGTAGCGGACAGGGTAACCAAGAGACCCAGTACTTC	CASSSGQGNQETQYF
-	TRBV29-1	TRBJ2-5	few	TGCAGCGTTGAAGGTATCTCGGGTAGCGGAAGCCCCAGAGGGACCCAGTACTTC	CSVEGISGSGSPRGTQYF
-	TRBV2	TRBJ2-5	-	TGTGCCAGCAATCAGGCAGTGCAGACCCAGTACTTC	CASNQAVQTQYF
TRBD1	TRBV18	TRBJ1-2	-	TGTGCCAGCTCACGAGGACAGGCCAGCGGAGGCTATGGCTACACCTTC	CASSRGQASGGYGYTF
TRBD2	TRBV27	TRBJ2-3	-	TGTGCCAGCAGTTTATGGGAGGGGACAGATACGCAGTATTTT	CASSLWEGTDTQYF
TRBD1	TRBV29-1	TRBJ1-4	-	TGCAGCGTTGGGGGACAGGGCGGTGAAAAACTGTTTTTT	CSVGGQGGEKLFF
TRBD1	TRBV7-2	TRBJ1-1	-	TGTGCCAGCAGCCGAGGGACAGGGGCAACTGAAGCTTTCTTT	CASSRGTGATEAFF
TRBD1	TRBV12-3/TRBV12-4	TRBJ1-1	-	TGTGCCAGCAGTTTTTACAGGGGGCAGTTGGCTTTCTTT	CASSFYRGQLAFF
-	TRBV12-3/TRBV12-4	TRBJ1-5	few	TGTGCCAGCAGTGTCGGTGAGGGGGGCAATCAGCCCCAGCATTTT	CASSVGEGGNQPQHF
-	TRBV19	TRBJ1-1	few	TGTGCCAGTAGTACCCAGGGAAACACTGAAGCTTTCTTT	CASSTQGNTEAFF
-	TRBV19	TRBJ2-3	-	TGTGCCAGTAGTATAGGAGGAGCCCAAGATACGCAGTATTTT	CASSIGGAQDTQYF
TRBD1	TRBV5-1	TRBJ1-1	few	TGCGCCAGCAGCCCCCGGACAGGGCTCACTGAAGCTTTCTTT	CASSPRTGLTEAFF
-	TRBV4-3	TRBJ2-3	few	TGCGCCAGCAGCCAATCAAAAGGCCGGGCCAGAGATACGCAGTATTTT	CASSQSKGRARDTQYF
-	TRBV5-1	TRBJ1-4	-	TGCGCCAGCAGCTTGGGTCACGCAACGAATGAAAAACTGTTTTTT	CASSLGHATNEKLFF
-	TRBV3-1	TRBJ2-2	-	TGTGCCAGCAGCCAAAGGACTCCATCTACCACCGGGGAGCTGTTTTTT	CASSQRTPSTTGELFF
-	TRBV28	TRBJ1-2	few	TGTGCCAGCAGTCTGGACATTGGCTACACCTTC	CASSLDIGYTF
-	TRBV20-1	TRBJ2-7	-	TGCAGTGCTAGAGTGCCCGCCTACGAGCAGTACTTC	CSARVPAYEQYF
-	TRBV10-1	TRBJ1-6	-	TGCGCCAGCAGTTCGGGGTTCAATTCACCCCTCCACTTT	CASSSGFNSPLHF
TRBD2	TRBV6-5	TRBJ2-7	-	TGTGCCAGCAGTTACTCAGGGGAGGGCTACGAGCAGTACTTC	CASSYSGEGYEQYF
-	TRBV25-1	TRBJ1-1	-	TGTGCCAGCAGTGTTGGGGGGCTGAGCACTGAAGCTTTCTTT	CASSVGGLSTEAFF
TRBD1	TRBV10-3	TRBJ1-1	-	TGTGCCATCAGAAGGACAGGGGGAGGGATGAGCACTGAAGCTTTCTTT	CAIRRTGGGMSTEAFF
-	TRBV28	TRBJ2-3	-	TGTGCCAGCAGTTTTCTGGTAGGCGGCACAGATACGCAGTATTTT	CASSFLVGGTDTQYF
TRBD2	TRBV15	TRBJ2-3	-	TGTGCCACCAGCGCTGGACTAGTAACTAGCACAGATACGCAGTATTTT	CATSAGLVTSTDTQYF
-	TRBV4-3	TRBJ2-7	few	TGCGCCAGCAGCCAAAGGAGGCAGGGAATTGGCGAGCAGTACTTC	CASSQRRQGIGEQYF
TRBD1	TRBV28	TRBJ1-2	-	TGTGCCAGCAGTTTAGGTTCAGGGGGCGGGCGCTACACCTTC	CASSLGSGGGRYTF
-	TRBV7-9	TRBJ2-3	few	TGTGCCAGCAGCTTAGATGGACCTAGGACAGATACGCAGTATTTT	CASSLDGPRTDTQYF
-	TRBV6-2/TRBV6-3	TRBJ1-2	-	TGTGCCAGCAGTTACGGGGAGGCCTATGGCTACACCTTC	CASSYGEAYGYTF
TRBD1	TRBV12-3/TRBV12-4	TRBJ2-3	few	TGTGCCAGCAGTCCCGGCAGGACAGGTATCACAGATACGCAGTATTTT	CASSPGRTGITDTQYF
TRBD2	TRBV7-2	TRBJ2-1	few	TGTGCCAGCAGCTTCACGGGGACTAGCTACCCTGAGCAGTTCTTC	CASSFTGTSYPEQFF
-	TRBV20-1	TRBJ2-2	-	TGCAGTGCCACTAGATCCGGGGAGCTGTTTTTT	CSATRSGELFF
-	TRBV13	TRBJ2-3	many	TGTGCCAGCAGCCCTGGCCCCGGGACACCGGGCACAGATACGCAGTATTTT	CASSPGPGTPGTDTQYF
-	TRBV5-6	TRBJ2-3	-	TGTGCCAGCAGCTTCAGGGCTGATACGCAGTATTTT	CASSFRADTQYF
-	TRBV7-8	TRBJ2-7	-	TGTGCCAGCAGCCCTAGCCCTGACAGGTGCCCTTTCTACGAGCAGTACTTC	CASSPSPDRCPFYEQYF
-	TRBV20-1	TRBJ2-7	-	TGCAGTGCTAGGAAGGAGGGCTTCTACGAGCAGTACTTC	CSARKEGFYEQYF
-	TRBV24-1	TRBJ1-2	-	TGTGCCACCAGTGATACCTTAGGCTACACCTTC	CATSDTLGYTF